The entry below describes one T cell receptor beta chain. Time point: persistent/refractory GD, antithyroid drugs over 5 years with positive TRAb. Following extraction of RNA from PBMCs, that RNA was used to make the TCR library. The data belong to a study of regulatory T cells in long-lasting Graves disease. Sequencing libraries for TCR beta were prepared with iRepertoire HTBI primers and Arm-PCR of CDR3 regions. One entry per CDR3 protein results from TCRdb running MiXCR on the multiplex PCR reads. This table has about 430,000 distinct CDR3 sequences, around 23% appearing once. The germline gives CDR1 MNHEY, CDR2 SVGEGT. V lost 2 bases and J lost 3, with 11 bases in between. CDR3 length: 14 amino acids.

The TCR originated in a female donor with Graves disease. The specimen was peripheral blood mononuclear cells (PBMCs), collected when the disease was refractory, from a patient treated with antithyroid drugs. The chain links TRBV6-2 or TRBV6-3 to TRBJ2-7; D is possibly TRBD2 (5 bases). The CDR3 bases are TGTGCCAGCAGTTACCGAGGGCCCGGCTACGAGCAGTACTTC. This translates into CASSYRGPGYEQYF.